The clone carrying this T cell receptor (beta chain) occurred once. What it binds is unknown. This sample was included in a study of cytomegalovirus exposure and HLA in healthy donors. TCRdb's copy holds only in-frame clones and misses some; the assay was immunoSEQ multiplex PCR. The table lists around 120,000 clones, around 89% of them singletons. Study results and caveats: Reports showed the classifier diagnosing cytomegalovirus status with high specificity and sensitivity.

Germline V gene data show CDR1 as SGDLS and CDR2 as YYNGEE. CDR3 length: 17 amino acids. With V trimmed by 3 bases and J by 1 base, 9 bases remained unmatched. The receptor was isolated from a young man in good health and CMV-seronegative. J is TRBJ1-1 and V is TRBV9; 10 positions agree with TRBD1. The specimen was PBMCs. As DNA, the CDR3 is TGTGCCAGCAGCGATTTCTGGACAGGGGGACCGAACACTGAAGCTTTCTTT. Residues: CASSDFWTGGPNTEAFF.